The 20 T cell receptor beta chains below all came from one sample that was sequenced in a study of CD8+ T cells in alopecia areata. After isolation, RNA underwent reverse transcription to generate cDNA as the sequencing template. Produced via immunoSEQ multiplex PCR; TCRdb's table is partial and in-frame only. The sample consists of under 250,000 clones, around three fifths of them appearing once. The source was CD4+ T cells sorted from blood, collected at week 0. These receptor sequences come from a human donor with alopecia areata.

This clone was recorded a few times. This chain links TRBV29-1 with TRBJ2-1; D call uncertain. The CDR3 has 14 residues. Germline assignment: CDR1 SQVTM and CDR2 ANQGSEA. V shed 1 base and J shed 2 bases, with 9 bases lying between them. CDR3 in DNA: TGCAGCGTTGAAGGACCCCCTACCTACAATGAGCAGTTCTTC. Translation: CSVEGPPTYNEQFF.

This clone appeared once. CDR3 amino acids: CASSKTAISTDTQYF. The CDR3 coding sequence is TGTGCCAGTAGTAAGACAGCTATTAGCACAGATACGCAGTATTTT. V gene TRBV19 combines with J gene TRBJ2-3, with a possible D match to TRBD1 (5 bases). This CDR3 contains 15 residues. Between the trimmed V and J ends, which lost 4 bases and 0 bases, there was a span of 11 bases. The germline gives CDR1 LNHDA, CDR2 SQIVND (reference sequence).

The CDR3 reads CAWSAPANRADREAFF. For the CDR3, the DNA is TGTGCCTGGAGTGCACCCGCGAACAGGGCGGACCGAGAAGCTTTCTTT. The J gene is TRBJ1-1, the V gene TRBV30, with a possible D match to TRBD1 (6 bases). Trimming pared 1 base from V and 8 bases from J, leaving 23 bases between. Germline V CDR1 and CDR2: GTSNPN, SVGIG (reference sequence). The length of the CDR3 is 16 residues. Combining the CDR3 with reference TRBV30 and TRBJ1-1 gives the whole variable domain SQTIHQWPATLVQPVGSPLSLECTVEGTSNPNLYWYRQAAGRGLQLLFYSVGIGQISSEVPQNLSASRPQDRQFILSSKKLLLSDSGFYLCAWSAPANRADREAFFGQGTRLTVV.

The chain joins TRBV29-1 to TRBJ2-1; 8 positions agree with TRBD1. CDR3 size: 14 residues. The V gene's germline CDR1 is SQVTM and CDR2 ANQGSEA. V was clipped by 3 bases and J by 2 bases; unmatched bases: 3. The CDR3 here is CSVDSGQAYNEQFF. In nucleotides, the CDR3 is TGCAGCGTTGATTCGGGACAGGCCTACAATGAGCAGTTCTTC.

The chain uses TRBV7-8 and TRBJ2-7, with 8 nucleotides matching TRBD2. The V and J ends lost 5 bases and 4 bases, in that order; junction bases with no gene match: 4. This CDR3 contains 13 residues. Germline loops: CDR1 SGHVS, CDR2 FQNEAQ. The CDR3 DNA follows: TGTGCCAGCAGCGCCGGCGGGGGGTACGAGCAGTACTTC. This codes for CASSAGGGYEQYF.

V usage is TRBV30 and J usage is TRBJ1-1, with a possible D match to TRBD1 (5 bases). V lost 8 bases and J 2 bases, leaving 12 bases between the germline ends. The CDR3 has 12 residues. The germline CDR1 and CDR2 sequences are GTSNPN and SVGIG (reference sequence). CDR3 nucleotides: TGTGCCGGGCTCGGGGGAAACACTGAAGCTTTCTTT. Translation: CAGLGGNTEAFF.

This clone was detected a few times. CDR3 sequence (DNA): TGTGCCAGCAGTGAGAAGCGGGGTCAAGAGACCCAGTACTTC. This codes for CASSEKRGQETQYF. The chain uses TRBV25-1 and TRBJ2-5, with 7 positions matching TRBD2. Per germline, CDR1 MGHDK and CDR2 SYGVNS. Germline trimming cut 3 bases from V and 2 bases from J; bases unmatched to any gene: 3. This CDR3 region has 14 residues.

CDR3 residues: CASSFGHLSGNTIYF. The DNA for the CDR3 is TGCGCCAGCAGCTTCGGACACCTCTCTGGAAACACCATATATTTT. This sequence joins TRBV5-1 and TRBJ1-3; maybe TRBD1 (5 bases). CDR1 is SGHRS, CDR2 YFSETQ, per germline. Trimming cost V 2 bases and J 0 bases, with 9 bases left between them. The CDR3 is 15 residues long. The whole variable domain, remainder taken from reference TRBV5-1 and TRBJ1-3, is KAGVTQTPRYLIKTRGQQVTLSCSPISGHRSVSWYQQTPGQGLQFLFEYFSETQRNKGNFPGRFSGRQFSNSRSEMNVSTLELGDSALYLCASSFGHLSGNTIYFGEGSWLTVV.

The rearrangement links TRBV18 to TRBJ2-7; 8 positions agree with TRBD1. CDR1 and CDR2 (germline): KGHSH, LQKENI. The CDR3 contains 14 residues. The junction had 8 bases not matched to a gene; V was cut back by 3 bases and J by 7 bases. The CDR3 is CASSPGTGKGEQYF. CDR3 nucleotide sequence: TGTGCCAGCTCACCCGGGACAGGTAAAGGGGAGCAGTACTTC.

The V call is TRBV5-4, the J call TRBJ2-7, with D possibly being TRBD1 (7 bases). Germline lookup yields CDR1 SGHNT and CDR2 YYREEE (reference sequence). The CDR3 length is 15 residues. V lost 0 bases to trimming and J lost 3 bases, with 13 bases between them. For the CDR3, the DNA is TGTGCCAGCAGCTTGGGCGGGACAGACTACTACGAGCAGTACTTC. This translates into CASSLGGTDYYEQYF.

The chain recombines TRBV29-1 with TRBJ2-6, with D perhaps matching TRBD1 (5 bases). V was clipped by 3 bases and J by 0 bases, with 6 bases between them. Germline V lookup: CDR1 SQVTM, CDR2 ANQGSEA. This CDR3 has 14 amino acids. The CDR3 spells CSVDTGSGANVLTF. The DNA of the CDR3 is TGCAGCGTTGACACAGGCTCTGGGGCCAACGTCCTGACTTTC.

The CDR3 protein is CASSLRSGTNTGELFF. As DNA, the CDR3 is TGTGCCAGCAGCTTACGTAGCGGGACGAACACCGGGGAGCTGTTTTTT. The chain has TRBV7-8 and TRBJ2-2, with TRBD2 matching over 8 bases. The CDR3 has 16 amino acids. Trimming removed 2 bases from V and 0 bases from J; junction bases left unmatched: 2. Germline V gene data show CDR1 as SGHVS and CDR2 as FQNEAQ.

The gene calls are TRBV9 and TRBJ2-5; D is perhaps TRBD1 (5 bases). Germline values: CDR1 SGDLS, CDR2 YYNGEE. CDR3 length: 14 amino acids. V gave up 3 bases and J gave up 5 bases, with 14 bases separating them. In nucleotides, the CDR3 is TGTGCCAGCAGCGGAACAAATAGGGGCGAGACCCAGTACTTC. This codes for CASSGTNRGETQYF.

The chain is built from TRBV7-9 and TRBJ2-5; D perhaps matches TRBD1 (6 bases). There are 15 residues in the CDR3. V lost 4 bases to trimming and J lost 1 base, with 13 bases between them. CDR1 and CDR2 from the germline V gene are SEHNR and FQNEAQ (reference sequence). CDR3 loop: CASSSIQGGQETQYF. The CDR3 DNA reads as TGTGCCAGCAGCTCGATACAGGGTGGCCAAGAGACCCAGTACTTC.

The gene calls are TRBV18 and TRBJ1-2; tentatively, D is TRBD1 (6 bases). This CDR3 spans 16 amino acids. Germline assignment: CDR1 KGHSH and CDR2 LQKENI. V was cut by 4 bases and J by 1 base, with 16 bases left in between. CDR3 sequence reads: CASSQLSTGDNYGYTF. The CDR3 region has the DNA TGTGCCAGCTCACAGCTGTCGACAGGCGATAACTATGGCTACACCTTC.

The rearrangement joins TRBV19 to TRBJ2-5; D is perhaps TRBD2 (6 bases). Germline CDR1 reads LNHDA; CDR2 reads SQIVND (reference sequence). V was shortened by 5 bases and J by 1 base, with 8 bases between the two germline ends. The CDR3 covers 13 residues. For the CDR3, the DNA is TGTGCCAGTAGTGGTAGCGGCCAAGAGACCCAGTACTTC. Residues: CASSGSGQETQYF.

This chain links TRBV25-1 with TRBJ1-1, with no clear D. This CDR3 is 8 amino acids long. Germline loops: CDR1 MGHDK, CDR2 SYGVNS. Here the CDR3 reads CPPLGAFF. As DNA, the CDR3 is TGTCCCCCCCTCGGGGCTTTCTTT.

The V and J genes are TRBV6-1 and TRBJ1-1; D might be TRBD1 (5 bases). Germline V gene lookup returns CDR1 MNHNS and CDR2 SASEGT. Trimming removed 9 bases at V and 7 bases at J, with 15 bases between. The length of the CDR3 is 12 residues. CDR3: CASRSMGGEAFF. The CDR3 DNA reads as TGTGCCAGTCGGTCGATGGGGGGTGAAGCTTTCTTT.

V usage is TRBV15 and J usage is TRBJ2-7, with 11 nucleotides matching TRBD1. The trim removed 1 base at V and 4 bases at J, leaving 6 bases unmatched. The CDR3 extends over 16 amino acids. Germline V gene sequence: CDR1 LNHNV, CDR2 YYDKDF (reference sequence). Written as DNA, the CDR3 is TGTGCCACCAGCAGAGGTGGACAGGGGGCTTTGTACGAGCAGTACTTC. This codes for CATSRGGQGALYEQYF.

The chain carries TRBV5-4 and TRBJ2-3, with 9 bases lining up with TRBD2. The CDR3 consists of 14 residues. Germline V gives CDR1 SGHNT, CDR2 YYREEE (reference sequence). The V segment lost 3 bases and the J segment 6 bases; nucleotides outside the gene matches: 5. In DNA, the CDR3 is TGTGCCAGCAGCTCGGGACTAGCTCCTGATACGCAGTATTTT. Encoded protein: CASSSGLAPDTQYF. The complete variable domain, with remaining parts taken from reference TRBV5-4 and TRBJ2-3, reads ETGVTQSPTHLIKTRGQQVTLRCSSQSGHNTVSWYQQALGQGPQFIFQYYREEENGRGNFPPRFSGLQFPNYSSELNVNALELDDSALYLCASSSGLAPDTQYFGPGTRLTVL.